This T cell receptor (beta chain) comes out of a study of blood T cells in healthy people across ages. A second PCR, run for roughly 7 to 11 cycles, used a sample-barcoded 5' primer plus a J-beta primer mix. TCRdb used MiXCR to reprocess the 5' RACE reads, holding one entry per CDR3 protein. The sample lists 720,000 or so distinct CDR3 sequences, approximately 40% occurring once. V was pared by 3 bases and J by 16 bases, with 21 bases of the junction left unmatched. Germline V gene sequence: CDR1 SGHRS, CDR2 YFSETQ. This CDR3 contains 16 residues. The chain couples TRBV5-1 to TRBJ2-4, with 8 bases fitting TRBD2. This receptor was identified in a man aged 80 or over in good health. Sample: blood. CDR3 loop: CASSSDPGTRGETHYF. In DNA form, the CDR3 reads TGCGCCAGCAGCTCTGACCCCGGGACTAGAGGAGAGACCCATTACTTC.